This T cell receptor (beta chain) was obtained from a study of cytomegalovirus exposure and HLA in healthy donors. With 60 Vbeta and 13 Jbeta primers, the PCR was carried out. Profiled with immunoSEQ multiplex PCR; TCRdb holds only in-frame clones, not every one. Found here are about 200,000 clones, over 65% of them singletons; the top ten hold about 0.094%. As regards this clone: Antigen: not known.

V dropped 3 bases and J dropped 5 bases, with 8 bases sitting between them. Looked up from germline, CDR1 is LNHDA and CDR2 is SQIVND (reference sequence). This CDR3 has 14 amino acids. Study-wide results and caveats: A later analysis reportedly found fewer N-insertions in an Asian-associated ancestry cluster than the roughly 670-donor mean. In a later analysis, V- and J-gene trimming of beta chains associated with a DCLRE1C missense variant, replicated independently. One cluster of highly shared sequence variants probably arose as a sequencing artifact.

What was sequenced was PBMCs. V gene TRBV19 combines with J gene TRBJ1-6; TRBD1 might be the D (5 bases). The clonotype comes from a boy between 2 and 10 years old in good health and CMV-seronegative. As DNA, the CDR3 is TGTGCCAGTAGTATGGGACTGAATAATTCACCCCTCCACTTT. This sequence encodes CASSMGLNNSPLHF.